The present T cell receptor beta chain was sequenced within a study of immune cell composition in non-small cell lung cancer. This CDR3 contains 14 residues. Germline V gene sequence: CDR1 SGHTA, CDR2 FQGNSA. V was clipped by 5 bases and J by 0 bases, with 8 bases between them. Remarks on this clone: Its antigen is currently unknown.

Study-wide points: Tumour-associated clones >0.5% occurred in approximately 34% of adenocarcinomas, 75% of squamous.

TCRdb's copy holds only in-frame clones and misses some; the assay was immunoSEQ multiplex PCR. The table records about 4,800 clones, around 78% of them present only once. Frozen unsorted single-cell suspensions supplied the genomic DNA. The genes are TRBV7-2 and TRBJ2-1; D gene unclear. The TCR originated in a human donor with non-small cell lung cancer. What was sequenced was lung tumor tissue. The CDR3 sequence is CASSQLSSYNEQFF. The CDR3 nucleotides read TGTGCCAGCAGCCAATTGAGCTCCTACAATGAGCAGTTCTTC.